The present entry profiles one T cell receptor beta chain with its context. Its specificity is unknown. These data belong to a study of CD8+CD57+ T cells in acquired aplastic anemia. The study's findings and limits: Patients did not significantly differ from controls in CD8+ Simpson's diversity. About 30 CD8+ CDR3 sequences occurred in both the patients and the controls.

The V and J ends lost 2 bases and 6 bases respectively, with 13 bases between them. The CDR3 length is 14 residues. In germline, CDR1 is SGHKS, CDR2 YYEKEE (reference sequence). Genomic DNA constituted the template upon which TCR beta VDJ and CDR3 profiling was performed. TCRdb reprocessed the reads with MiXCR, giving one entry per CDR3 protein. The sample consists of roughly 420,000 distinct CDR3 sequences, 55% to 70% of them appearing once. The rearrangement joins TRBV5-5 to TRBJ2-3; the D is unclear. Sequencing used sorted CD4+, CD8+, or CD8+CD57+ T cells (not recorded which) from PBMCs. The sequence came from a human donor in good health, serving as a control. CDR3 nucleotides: TGTGCCAGCAGCTTTCTGCAGCATACGGATACGCAGTATTTT. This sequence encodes CASSFLQHTDTQYF.